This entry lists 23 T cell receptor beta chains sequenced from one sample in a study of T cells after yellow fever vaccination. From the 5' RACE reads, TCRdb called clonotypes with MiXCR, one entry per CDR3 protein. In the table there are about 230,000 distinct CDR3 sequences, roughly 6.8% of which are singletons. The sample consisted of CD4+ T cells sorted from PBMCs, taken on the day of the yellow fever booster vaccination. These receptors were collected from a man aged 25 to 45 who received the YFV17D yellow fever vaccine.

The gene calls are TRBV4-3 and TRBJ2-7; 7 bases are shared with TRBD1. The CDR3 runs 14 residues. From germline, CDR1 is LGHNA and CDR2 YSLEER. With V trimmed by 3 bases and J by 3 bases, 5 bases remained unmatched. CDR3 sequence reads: CASSHRDRDYEQYF. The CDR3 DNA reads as TGCGCCAGCAGCCATCGGGACAGAGACTACGAGCAGTACTTC.

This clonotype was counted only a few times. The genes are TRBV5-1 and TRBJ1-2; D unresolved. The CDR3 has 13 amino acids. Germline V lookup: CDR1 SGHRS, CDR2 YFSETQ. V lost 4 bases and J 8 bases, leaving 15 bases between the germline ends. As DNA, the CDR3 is TGCGCCAGCAGCCCCTCACCCCTAGCGGGCTACACCTTC. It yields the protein CASSPSPLAGYTF.

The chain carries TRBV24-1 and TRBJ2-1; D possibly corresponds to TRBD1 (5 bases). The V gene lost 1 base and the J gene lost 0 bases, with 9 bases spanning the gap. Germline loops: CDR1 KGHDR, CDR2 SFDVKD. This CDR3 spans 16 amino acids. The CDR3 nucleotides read TGTGCCACCAGTGATTTTGACAGAAGCTCCTACAATGAGCAGTTCTTC. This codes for CATSDFDRSSYNEQFF.

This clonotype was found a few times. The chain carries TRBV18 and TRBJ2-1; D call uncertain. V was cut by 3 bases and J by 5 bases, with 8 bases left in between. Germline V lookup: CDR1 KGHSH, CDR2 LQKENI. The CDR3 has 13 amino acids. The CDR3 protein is CASSPTANNEQFF. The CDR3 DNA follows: TGTGCCAGCTCACCGACCGCGAACAATGAGCAGTTCTTC.

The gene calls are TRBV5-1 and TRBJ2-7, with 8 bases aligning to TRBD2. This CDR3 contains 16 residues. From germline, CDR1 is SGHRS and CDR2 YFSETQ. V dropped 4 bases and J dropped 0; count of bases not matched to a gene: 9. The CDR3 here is CASSSSSGLSSYEQYF. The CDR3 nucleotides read TGCGCCAGCAGCAGCTCTAGCGGGCTGAGCTCCTACGAGCAGTACTTC.

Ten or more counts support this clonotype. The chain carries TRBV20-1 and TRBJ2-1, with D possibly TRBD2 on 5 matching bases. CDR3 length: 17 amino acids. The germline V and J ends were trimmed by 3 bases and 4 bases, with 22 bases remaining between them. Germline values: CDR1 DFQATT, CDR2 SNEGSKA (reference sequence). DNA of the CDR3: TGCAGTGCTAGGTTCCCAAGCGGCCTAGTCGGGTACAATGAGCAGTTCTTC. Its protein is CSARFPSGLVGYNEQFF.

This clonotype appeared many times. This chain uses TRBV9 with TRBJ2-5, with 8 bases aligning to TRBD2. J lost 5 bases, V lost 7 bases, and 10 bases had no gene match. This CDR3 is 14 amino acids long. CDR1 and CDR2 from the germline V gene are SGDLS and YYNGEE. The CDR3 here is CASAGGLAGETQYF. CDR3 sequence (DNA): TGTGCCAGCGCTGGGGGGCTAGCGGGTGAGACCCAGTACTTC.

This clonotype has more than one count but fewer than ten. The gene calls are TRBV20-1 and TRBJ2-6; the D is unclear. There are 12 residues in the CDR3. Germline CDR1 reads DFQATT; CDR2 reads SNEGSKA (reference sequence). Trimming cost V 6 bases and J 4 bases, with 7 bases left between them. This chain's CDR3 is CSAVEGANVLTF. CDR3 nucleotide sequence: TGCAGTGCCGTGGAAGGGGCCAACGTCCTGACTTTC.

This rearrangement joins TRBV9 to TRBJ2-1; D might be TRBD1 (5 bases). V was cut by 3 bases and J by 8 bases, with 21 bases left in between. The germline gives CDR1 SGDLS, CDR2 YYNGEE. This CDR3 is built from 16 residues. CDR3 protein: CASSAIPGSGLHEQFF. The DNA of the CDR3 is TGTGCCAGCAGCGCAATTCCCGGGTCAGGGTTACATGAGCAGTTCTTC.

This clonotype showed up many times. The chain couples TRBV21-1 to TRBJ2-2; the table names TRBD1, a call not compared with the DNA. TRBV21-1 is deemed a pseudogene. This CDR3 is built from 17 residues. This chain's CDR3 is CASSIYPRPGGTGELFF. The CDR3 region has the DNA TGTGCCAGCAGCATCTACCCCCGGCCAGGAGGGACCGGGGAGCTGTTTTTT.

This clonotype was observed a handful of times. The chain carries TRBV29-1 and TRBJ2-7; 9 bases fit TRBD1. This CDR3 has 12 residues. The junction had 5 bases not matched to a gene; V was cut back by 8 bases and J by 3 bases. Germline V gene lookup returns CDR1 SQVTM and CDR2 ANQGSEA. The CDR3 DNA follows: TGCAGCATACGGGACAGGGTCTACGAGCAGTACTTC. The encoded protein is CSIRDRVYEQYF.

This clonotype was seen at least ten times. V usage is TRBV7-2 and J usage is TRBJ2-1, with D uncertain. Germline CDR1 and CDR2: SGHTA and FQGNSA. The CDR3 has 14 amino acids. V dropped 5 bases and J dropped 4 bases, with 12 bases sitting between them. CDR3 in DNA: TGTGCCAGCAGCCGCAACTTAAATTACAATGAGCAGTTCTTC. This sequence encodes CASSRNLNYNEQFF.

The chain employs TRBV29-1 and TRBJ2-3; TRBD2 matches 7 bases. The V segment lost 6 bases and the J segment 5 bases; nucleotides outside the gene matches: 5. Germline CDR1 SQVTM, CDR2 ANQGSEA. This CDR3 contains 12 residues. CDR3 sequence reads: CSVKREGDTQYF. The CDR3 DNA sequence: TGCAGCGTAAAGCGGGAAGGAGATACGCAGTATTTT.

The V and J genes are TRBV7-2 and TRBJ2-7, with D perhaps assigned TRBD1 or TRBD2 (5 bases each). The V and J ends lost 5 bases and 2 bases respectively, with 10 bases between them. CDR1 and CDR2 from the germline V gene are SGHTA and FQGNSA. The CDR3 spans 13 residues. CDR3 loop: CASSRDGTYEQYF. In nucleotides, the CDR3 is TGTGCCAGCAGCAGGGACGGGACCTACGAGCAGTACTTC.

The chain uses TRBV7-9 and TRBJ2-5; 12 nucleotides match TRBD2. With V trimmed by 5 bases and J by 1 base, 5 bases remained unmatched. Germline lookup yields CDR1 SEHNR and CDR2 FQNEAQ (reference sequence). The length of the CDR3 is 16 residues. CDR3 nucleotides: TGTGCCAGCAGCCTCGGGACTAGCGGGCTCCAAGAGACCCAGTACTTC. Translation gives CASSLGTSGLQETQYF.

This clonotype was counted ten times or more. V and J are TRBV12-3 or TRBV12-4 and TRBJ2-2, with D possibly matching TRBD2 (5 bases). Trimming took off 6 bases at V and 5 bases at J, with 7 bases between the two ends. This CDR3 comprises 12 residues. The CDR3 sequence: CASRRTTGELFF. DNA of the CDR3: TGTGCCAGCAGACGGACTACCGGGGAGCTGTTTTTT.

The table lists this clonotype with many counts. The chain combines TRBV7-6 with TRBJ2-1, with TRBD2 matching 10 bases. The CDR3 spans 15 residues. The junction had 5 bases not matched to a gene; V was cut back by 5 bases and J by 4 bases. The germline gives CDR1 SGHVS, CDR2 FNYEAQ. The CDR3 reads CASSPSGRAYNEQFF. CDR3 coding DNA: TGTGCCAGCAGCCCGAGCGGGAGGGCGTACAATGAGCAGTTCTTC.

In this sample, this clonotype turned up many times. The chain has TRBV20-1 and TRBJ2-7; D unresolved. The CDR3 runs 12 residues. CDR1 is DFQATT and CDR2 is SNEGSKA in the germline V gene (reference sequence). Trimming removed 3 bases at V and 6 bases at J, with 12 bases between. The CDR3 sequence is CSASLRPGEQYF. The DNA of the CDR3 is TGCAGTGCTAGCCTGCGGCCCGGCGAGCAGTACTTC.

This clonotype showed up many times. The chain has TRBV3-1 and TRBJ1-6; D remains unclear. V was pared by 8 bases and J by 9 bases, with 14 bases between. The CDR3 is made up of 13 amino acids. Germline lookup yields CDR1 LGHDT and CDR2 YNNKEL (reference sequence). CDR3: CASHALVGSPLHF. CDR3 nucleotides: TGTGCCAGCCACGCCCTGGTTGGTTCACCCCTCCACTTT.

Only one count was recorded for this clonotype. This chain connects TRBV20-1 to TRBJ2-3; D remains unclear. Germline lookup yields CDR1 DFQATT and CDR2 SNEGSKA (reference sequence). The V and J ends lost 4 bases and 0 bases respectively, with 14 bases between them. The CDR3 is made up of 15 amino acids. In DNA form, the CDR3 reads TGCAGTGCTATAGCTCCGGCGAAGAGCACAGATACGCAGTATTTT. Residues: CSAIAPAKSTDTQYF.

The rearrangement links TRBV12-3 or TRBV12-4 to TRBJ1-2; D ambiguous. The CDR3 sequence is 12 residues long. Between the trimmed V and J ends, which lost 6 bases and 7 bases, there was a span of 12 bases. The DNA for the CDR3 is TGTGCCAGCAGATCCAGGCTAGCTGGCTACACCTTC. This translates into CASRSRLAGYTF.

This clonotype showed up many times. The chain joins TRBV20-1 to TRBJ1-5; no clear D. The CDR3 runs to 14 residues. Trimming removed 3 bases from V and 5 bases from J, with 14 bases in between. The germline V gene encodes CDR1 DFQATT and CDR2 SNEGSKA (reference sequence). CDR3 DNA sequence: TGCAGTGCTAGTGGTTCGGCCGCAGATCAGCCCCAGCATTTT. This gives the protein CSASGSAADQPQHF.

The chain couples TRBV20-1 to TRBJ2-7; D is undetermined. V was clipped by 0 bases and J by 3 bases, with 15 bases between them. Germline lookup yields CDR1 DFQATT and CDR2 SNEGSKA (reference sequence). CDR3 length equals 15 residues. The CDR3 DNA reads TGCAGTGCTAGAGATGACTCGAAACTACTCTACGAGCAGTACTTC. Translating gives CSARDDSKLLYEQYF.